This T cell receptor (beta chain) originates from a study of blood T cells in healthy people across ages (dated by TCRdb to 2014 to 2015). Concerning the study at large: In model experiments, roughly one uniquely barcoded TCR beta cDNA molecule per two T cells was captured by template switching. Donors were grouped into four age groups: young (average 16 years), middle-aged (approximately 41), aged (around 66) and long-lived (less than 85). Age-related changes in TCR beta repertoire diversity were measured in the study by deep sequencing normalized with unique cDNA molecular identifiers. Two additional independent replicas of 1 million unique cDNA reads from the same blood draw were analyzed for two donors (one aged 18 to 30 and one aged 80 or older). To avoid experimental bias, donors of different ages were spread randomly across the sequencing lanes.

Findings and caveats that apply to the study as a whole: The CMV infection status of donors was not known, potentially confounding age-related changes in expanded clonotypes. Observed TCR beta diversity correlated strongly with the percentage of naive T cells measured by flow cytometry. Compared with the aged group, the long-lived group had more naive CD4+ T cells, fewer expanded clones and increased TCR diversity, suggesting age selection. Estimates of total diversity based on one million sequenced T cells were regarded as lower bounds and as underestimates. Observed TCR beta diversity per million T cells fell roughly linearly with age, and a significant reduction was already apparent by age around 40. Since profiling was done on bulk unsorted PBMCs, naive and antigen-experienced compartments could not be conclusively compared.

The approximately 39 donors, aged about 6 to 100 years, were systemically healthy Caucasian individuals from Russia. About 10 milliliters of peripheral blood were collected from each donor into EDTA-treated Vacutainer tubes. Ficoll-Paque density-gradient centrifugation was used to isolate PBMCs, with at least 6.5 million per sample. Trizol reagent was used to extract total RNA from the PBMCs, yielding at least 5.5 micrograms per sample. For every donor, flow cytometry on a PBMC aliquot measured the percentage of naive CD45RAhigh/CD27high T cells. The method was 5' RACE. For sequencing, an Illumina HiSeq 2500 was employed. A second roughly 6 to 12 cycle PCR used a sample-barcoded 5' primer and a J-beta primer mix. A unique molecular identifier was introduced onto each TCR beta cDNA molecule by a template-switch 5' adaptor carrying 12 random nucleotides. Each sample yielded at least 3 million CDR3-containing paired-end reads. First-strand cDNA was synthesized from all RNA with the Mint cDNA synthesis kit, primed by a TRBC-specific oligonucleotide. Following uracil-DNA glycosylase treatment, a first 18-cycle PCR with universal primers M1SS and BC2_uni_R was performed on all cDNA. Per the source publication's procedure: For normalization, 1 million high-quality reads, each with a distinct molecular identifier, were randomly selected from each sample. Reads with shared molecular identifiers were discarded instead of being binned into consensus sequences. MiTCR, set to a Q25 quality threshold and the strictest error-elimination algorithm, was used for CDR3 identification, clonotype clustering and error correction. Lower-bound total TCR beta diversity was estimated with a nonparametric unseen species model using Euler transformation. In-frame beta chains were kept once TCRdb had trimmed the public reads at Q25 with fastp and called clones with MiXCR. CDR3 protein duplicates are merged, each entry listing the most common genes and DNA. These V and J calls are TCRdb output, not the study's own analysis. The sample table shows hundreds of thousands of distinct CDR3 sequences, and 52% are seen once. The ten largest account for about 13% of the sample.

As for this clonotype: Its antigen is not yet known. Base qualities are missing; no much larger clone stands one base away.

Via the germline V gene, CDR1 is KGHDR and CDR2 SFDVKD. V is cut back by 10 bases and J by 0 bases, with 4 bases in the junction unmatched. The CDR3 goes from the cysteine to the phenylalanine over 15 residues. CDR3 DNA is the only sequence kept; it has 45 bases, read in frame from the first base. This receptor was identified in a woman older than 75 in good health. Specimen: blood. The chain uses TRBV24-1 and TRBJ2-6; TRBD1 agrees with 8 junctional bases. DNA sequence: TGTGCCACGGGACAGGAGAGCTCTGGGGCCAACGTCCTGACTTTC. This translates into CATGQESSGANVLTF.